This T cell receptor (beta chain) was identified in a study of OX40 agonist ivuxolimab in advanced cancers. Broadly, across the study: Ivuxolimab, which targeted the costimulatory receptor OX40 (CD134), was an agonistic, fully human IgG2 monoclonal antibody. Intravenous ivuxolimab was administered to patients every 2 weeks at six dose levels: 0.01, 0.1, 0.3, 1.5, 3 and 10 mg/kg. Of the 50 to 55 patients in dose escalation, some 20 had hepatocellular carcinoma, about 15 had melanoma, 9 had renal cell carcinoma and 9 had head and neck cancer. Patients were allowed to have had prior anti-PD-1, anti-PD-L1 or anti-CTLA-4 therapy, and around two fifths of the dose-escalation patients had been treated with checkpoint inhibitors. The paper covers the monotherapy dose-escalation part of the phase I ivuxolimab trial, which included N of about 56 patients. The dose-escalation cohort was about 87% male with a mean age of approximately 59 years, ranging from about 23 to 85. Three dose-escalation patients achieved partial responses, one with hepatocellular carcinoma and two with cutaneous melanoma. The point of sequencing TCRbeta in the periphery was to test whether ivuxolimab changed TCR sequence diversity and drove clonal T-cell expansion. What the research found in general, with its limitations: After ivuxolimab, expanded clones were on average more numerous among CD8+ T cells than among CD4+ T cells. Partial responders in the 0.1-3.0 mg/kg groups had among the lowest normalized peripheral clonal expansion, especially among CD8+ T cells. At doses of 0.1 to 3.0 mg/kg, clonal expansion of both CD4+ and CD8+ blood T cells was observed from baseline to week 6. The antigen specificity of the peripheral T cells that underwent clonal expansion was not determined. Low levels of normalized T-cell clonal expansion were also seen in some patients who did not respond.

About this clone itself: Its recognized antigen is unknown. Per-base qualities were not stored, and no clone one base away is much larger.

Genomic DNA was extracted from sorted cells for sequencing of the TCRbeta CDR3 region. The immunoSEQ Assay was used to sequence the TCRbeta CDR3 regions. TCRdb retrieved this table from immuneACCESS and kept in-frame rearrangements only. Not all clones are present; in checked studies, unresolved V genes account for under half, and no reason is known for the remainder. Here the sample has just under 35,000 clones; around 92% occur a single time. The ten biggest clones cover 33% of the sample. The CDR3 covers 13 residues, taking in both the cysteine and the phenylalanine. Just the 39-base CDR3 DNA is kept, in frame starting at base 1. Trimming removed 5 bases from V and 4 bases from J, leaving 9 bases between the germline ends. From a lookup of the germline V gene (reference sequence), CDR1 and CDR2 are LNHDA and SQIVND. Patients with a history of autoimmune disease or receiving systemic immunosuppression were excluded from the trial. In every dose cohort, peripheral blood was drawn for TCR sequencing at baseline, cycle 4 day 1, and cycle 7 day 1. Samples came from an open-label, multicenter, first-in-human phase I dose-escalation trial of ivuxolimab. Adults with locally advanced or metastatic melanoma, renal cell, hepatocellular, or head and neck squamous cell carcinoma were enrolled in the trial. CD4+ and CD8+ T cells were sorted separately from peripheral blood before TCR sequencing.

This sequence was found in an adult with an advanced solid tumor such as melanoma, head and neck, liver or kidney cancer. Sequencing was performed on CD4+ or CD8+ T cells sorted from blood, taken in a trial of the OX40 agonist ivuxolimab. The V gene is TRBV19 and the J gene is TRBJ1-5, with TRBD1 tentatively as D gene (6 bases match). The CDR3 is CASSETGNQPQHF. The nucleotide sequence is given as TGTGCCAGTAGTGAAACAGGGAATCAGCCCCAGCATTTT.